What follows describes a single T cell receptor beta chain. The junction differs from germline at one of its ends, possibly a read error. These data belong to a study of blood T cells in healthy people across ages. Combining a sample-barcoded 5' primer with a J-beta primer mix, a second PCR ran for 7 to 11 cycles. TCRdb re-called the 5' RACE reads with MiXCR, one entry per CDR3 protein. The sample shows about 780,000 distinct CDR3 sequences, around half of them seen only once. The receptor comes from a man older than 75 in good health. Sequencing input: blood.

This CDR3 reads CASSIQGYYGCTF. The CDR3 nucleotides read TGCGCCAGCAGTATCCAGGGCTACTATGGCTGCACCTTC. J is TRBJ1-2 and V is TRBV5-1, with D possibly matching TRBD1 (5 bases). The CDR3 spans 13 residues. CDR1 SGHRS and CDR2 YFSETQ come from the germline V gene. Together with reference TRBV5-1 and TRBJ1-2, the CDR3 gives the full variable domain: KAGVTQTPRYLIKTRGQQVTLSCSPISGHRSVSWYQQTPGQGLQFLFEYFSETQRNKGNFPGRFSGRQFSNSRSEMNVSTLELGDSALYLCASSIQGYYGCTFGSGTRLTVV.